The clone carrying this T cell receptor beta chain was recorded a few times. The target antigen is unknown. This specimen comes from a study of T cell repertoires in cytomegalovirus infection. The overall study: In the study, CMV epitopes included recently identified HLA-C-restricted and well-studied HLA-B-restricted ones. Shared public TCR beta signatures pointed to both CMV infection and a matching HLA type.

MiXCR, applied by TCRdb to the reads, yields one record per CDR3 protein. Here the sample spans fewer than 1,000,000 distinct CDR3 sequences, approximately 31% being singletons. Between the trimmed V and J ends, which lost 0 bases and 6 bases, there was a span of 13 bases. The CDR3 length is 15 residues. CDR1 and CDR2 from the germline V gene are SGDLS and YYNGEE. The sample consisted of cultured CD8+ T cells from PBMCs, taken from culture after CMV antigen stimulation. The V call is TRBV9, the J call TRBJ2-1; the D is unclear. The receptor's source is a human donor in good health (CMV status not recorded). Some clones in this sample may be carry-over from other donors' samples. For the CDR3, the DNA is TGTGCCAGCAGCGTAGGGGGTTCGGCTTCCAATGAGCAGTTCTTC. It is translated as CASSVGGSASNEQFF.